This paragraph reports one T cell receptor beta chain. Its antigen is unidentified. The sample comes from a study of T-cell memory formation after mild COVID-19. The CDR3 runs 16 residues. TCRdb passed the 5' RACE reads through MiXCR, listing each CDR3 protein once. The profile shows about 500,000 distinct CDR3 sequences, 20% of them singletons. Study-level results: Shrinking CD4+ clones were chiefly CM and EM; CD8+ ones were chiefly EMRA.

The V call is TRBV12-2, the J call TRBJ2-3; whether TRBD2, the table's D call, matches the DNA was not checked. TRBV12-2 is listed as a pseudogene. The sequence was collected from an adult woman who had mild COVID-19 (a few samples of this study predate the infection). Cell type and time point are not known. The sample was PBMCs or a T cell subset sorted from them (not recorded which). CDR3 loop: CASRSGLAGRTDTQYF. CDR3 DNA: TGTGCAAGTCGCTCGGGACTAGCGGGCCGCACAGATACGCAGTATTTT.